The 5 T cell receptor beta chains below were found in one sample sequenced in a study of cytomegalovirus exposure and HLA in healthy donors. Vbeta (60) and Jbeta (13) primers were used in the PCR. Profiled with immunoSEQ multiplex PCR; TCRdb holds only in-frame clones, not every one. The top ten hold 4.5% of the sample, which has about 170,000 clones, 65% to 85% seen once. Material: PBMCs. The receptor source for this set is a woman between 45 and 65 years old in good health and CMV-seropositive.

This chain uses TRBV7-9 with TRBJ2-1; TRBD2 aligns across 8 bases. Germline CDR1 and CDR2: SEHNR and FQNEAQ (reference sequence). V lost 4 bases and J lost 8; bases outside the gene matches: 7. The CDR3 contains 14 residues. CDR3 DNA: TGTGCCAGCAGCTCCCGCGGGAGGACAGATGAGCAGTTCTTC. It yields the protein CASSSRGRTDEQFF.

The rearrangement links TRBV28 to TRBJ2-7; tentative D call: TRBD1 (6 bases). The CDR3 sequence is 14 residues long. Trimming took off 8 bases at V and 2 bases at J, with 16 bases between the two ends. Looked up from germline, CDR1 is MDHEN and CDR2 is SYDVKM. Written as DNA, the CDR3 is TGTGCCAGCGCAAAGGGGGTGTATCCCTACGAGCAGTACTTC. It yields the protein CASAKGVYPYEQYF.

This rearrangement joins TRBV15 to TRBJ1-1; D call uncertain. Trimming pared 0 bases from V and 0 bases from J, leaving 5 bases between. The CDR3 covers 14 residues. The germline V gene encodes CDR1 LNHNV and CDR2 YYDKDF (reference sequence). The CDR3 spells CATSRDSVNTEAFF. In DNA, the CDR3 is TGTGCCACCAGCAGAGACAGCGTGAACACTGAAGCTTTCTTT.

Only one count was recorded for this clone. The chain links TRBV5-1 to TRBJ2-5; a possible D gene is TRBD1 (6 bases). The CDR3 contains 16 residues. Germline CDR1 SGHRS, CDR2 YFSETQ. Trimming took off 2 bases at V and 9 bases at J, with 23 bases between the two ends. CDR3 protein: CASSFTPDRNVGAQYF. DNA for the CDR3: TGCGCCAGCAGCTTCACCCCGGACAGAAACGTAGGGGCCCAGTACTTC.

J is TRBJ1-2 and V is TRBV29-1; maybe TRBD1 (5 bases). CDR1 and CDR2 (germline): SQVTM, ANQGSEA. This CDR3 has 14 residues. The V and J ends lost 1 base and 8 bases respectively, with 17 bases between them. CDR3 region: CSVEGVRRGRGYTF. The CDR3 DNA follows: TGCAGCGTTGAAGGGGTGCGTAGGGGTCGGGGCTACACCTTC.